The next 14 T cell receptor beta chains were all read from a single sample in a study of brain T cells in children with intractable seizures. Profiling relied on immunoSEQ multiplex PCR, and the TCRdb table lists in-frame clones only, not all of them. The table has approximately 40,000 clones, about nine tenths seen once. Sequenced here: peripheral blood, sampled at surgery. These receptors originate from a girl aged 2 to 9 with tuberous sclerosis and intractable seizures.

J is TRBJ2-7 and V is TRBV6-1; D is undetermined. Germline V gene lookup returns CDR1 MNHNS and CDR2 SASEGT. V was clipped by 0 bases and J by 0 bases, with 12 bases between them. CDR3 length: 16 amino acids. CDR3 nucleotides: TGTGCCAGCAGTGAAGCTGCACGGATTAGCTCCTACGAGCAGTACGTC. It encodes CASSEAARISSYEQYV.

CDR3 region: CASSLFTLAGRSSYNEQFF. The DNA of the CDR3 is TGTGCCAGCAGCTTATTCACACTAGCGGGGAGGAGCTCCTACAATGAGCAGTTCTTC. This chain connects TRBV13 to TRBJ2-1; 10 bases fit TRBD2. The CDR3 covers 19 residues. J was trimmed by 0 bases and V by 2 bases; bases with no gene match: 10. Germline lookup yields CDR1 PRHDT and CDR2 FYEKMQ (reference sequence). The full variable domain, its missing parts supplied by reference TRBV13 and TRBJ2-1, is AAGVIQSPRHLIKEKRETATLKCYPIPRHDTVYWYQQGPGQDPQFLISFYEKMQSDKGSIPDRFSAQQFSDYHSELNMSSLELGDSALYFCASSLFTLAGRSSYNEQFFGPGTRLTVL.

The V and J genes are TRBV2 and TRBJ2-3; D uncertain. The germline V gene has CDR1 SNHLY and CDR2 FYNNEI. The CDR3 sequence is 14 residues long. The germline V and J ends were trimmed by 3 bases and 2 bases, with 9 bases remaining between them. In DNA form, the CDR3 reads TGTGCCAGCAGTGAGGTTGTATACACAGATACGCAGTATTTT. It yields the protein CASSEVVYTDTQYF.

V is TRBV29-1 and J is TRBJ2-3; 8 bases fit TRBD2. Germline loops: CDR1 SQVTM, CDR2 ANQGSEA. Trimming removed 4 bases from V and 2 bases from J; junction bases left unmatched: 2. This CDR3 comprises 13 residues. CDR3 protein: CSVGGGNTDTQYF. The CDR3 region has the DNA TGCAGCGTTGGCGGGGGGAACACAGATACGCAGTATTTT.

The chain combines TRBV9 with TRBJ1-1; D gene ambiguous. Trimming removed 0 bases at V and 1 base at J, with 7 bases between. CDR3 length: 14 residues. The germline CDR1 and CDR2 sequences are SGDLS and YYNGEE. As DNA, the CDR3 is TGTGCCAGCAGCGTAGGGGTGACGAACACTGAAGCTTTCTTT. The encoded protein is CASSVGVTNTEAFF.

The chain is built from TRBV6-5 and TRBJ1-1; D is unresolved. V lost 7 bases and J lost 1, with 4 bases in between. The CDR3 runs 11 residues. Germline lookup yields CDR1 MNHEY and CDR2 SVGAGI. The CDR3 loop reads CASIQNTEAFF. In nucleotides, the CDR3 is TGTGCCAGCATCCAGAACACTGAAGCTTTCTTT.

The chain recombines TRBV6-5 with TRBJ2-6, with D hard to call. Germline-derived CDR1 and CDR2 are MNHEY and SVGAGI. Trimming removed 6 bases at V and 0 bases at J, with 6 bases between. This CDR3 comprises 14 residues. Here the CDR3 reads CASRSVSGANVLTF. The CDR3 DNA is TGTGCCAGCAGAAGCGTCTCTGGGGCCAACGTCCTGACTTTC.

The V call is TRBV30, the J call TRBJ2-1; 15 bases fit TRBD2. This CDR3 has 19 residues. The germline V gene encodes CDR1 GTSNPN and CDR2 SVGIG (reference sequence). The ends lost 4 bases at V and 4 bases at J; junction bases unmatched: 14. CDR3 residues: CAWNIPGLAGGPNYNEQFF. The CDR3 DNA sequence: TGTGCCTGGAACATACCCGGACTAGCGGGGGGGCCTAATTACAATGAGCAGTTCTTC.

The chain has TRBV10-3 and TRBJ1-2; TRBD1 matches 8 bases. Trimming cost V 3 bases and J 5 bases; bases outside gene matches: 8. The CDR3 totals 15 residues. Germline V gene sequence: CDR1 ENHRY, CDR2 SYGVKD. The DNA for the CDR3 is TGTGCCATCAGTGACAACCCGGGACAGGAGTATGGCTACACCTTC. It encodes CAISDNPGQEYGYTF.

The chain uses TRBV12-3 or TRBV12-4 and TRBJ2-1; D is uncertain. Deletions cut 6 bases from V and 6 bases from J, with 9 bases between. The CDR3 totals 12 residues. The CDR3 is CASSRLTNEQFF. The CDR3 bases are TGTGCCAGCAGCCGACTTACCAATGAGCAGTTCTTC.

The chain links TRBV6-1 to TRBJ2-3, with TRBD1 as a possible D gene (5 bases). V was shortened by 4 bases and J by 3 bases, with 17 bases between the two germline ends. Germline V gene lookup returns CDR1 MNHNS and CDR2 SASEGT. The CDR3 runs 16 residues. The CDR3 nucleotides are TGTGCCAGCAGTGTACGTCCAGGGTCTGTGACAGATACGCAGTATTTT. Its translation is CASSVRPGSVTDTQYF.

This clone was detected only once. The chain couples TRBV9 to TRBJ2-1; no clear D. This CDR3 contains 12 residues. CDR1 is SGDLS and CDR2 is YYNGEE in the germline V gene. Trimming stripped 2 bases from V and 8 bases from J, with 8 bases between. The CDR3 bases are TGTGCCAGCAGCGTTGGTGGGGATGAGCAGTTCTTC. Its protein product is CASSVGGDEQFF.

The chain recombines TRBV11-1 with TRBJ2-7, with 8 bases identical to TRBD1. This CDR3 region has 14 residues. V dropped 6 bases and J dropped 4; count of bases not matched to a gene: 8. Germline values: CDR1 SGHAT, CDR2 FQDESV (reference sequence). In DNA, the CDR3 is TGTGCCAGCAGTAGGCCGGGACAGGCGTACGAGCAGTACTTC. Protein: CASSRPGQAYEQYF.

The rearrangement joins TRBV5-6 to TRBJ2-5, with D unclear. CDR1 and CDR2 from the germline V gene are SGHDT and YYEEEE. The CDR3 loop spans 15 amino acids. Deletions cut 4 bases from V and 4 bases from J, with 17 bases between. In DNA, the CDR3 is TGTGCCAGCAGCCGGGCGGTGGTAGCCCTAGAGACCCAGTACTTC. Protein: CASSRAVVALETQYF.